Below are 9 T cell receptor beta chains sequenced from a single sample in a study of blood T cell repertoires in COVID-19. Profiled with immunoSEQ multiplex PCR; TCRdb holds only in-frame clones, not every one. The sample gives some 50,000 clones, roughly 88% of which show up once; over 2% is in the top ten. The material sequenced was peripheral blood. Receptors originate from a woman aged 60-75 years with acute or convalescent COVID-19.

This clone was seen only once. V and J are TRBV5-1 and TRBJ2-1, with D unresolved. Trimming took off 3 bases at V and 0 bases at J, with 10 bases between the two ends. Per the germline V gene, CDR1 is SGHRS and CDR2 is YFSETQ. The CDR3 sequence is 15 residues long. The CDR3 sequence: CASSSQASSYNEQFF. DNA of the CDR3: TGCGCCAGCAGCTCGCAGGCGAGCTCCTACAATGAGCAGTTCTTC.

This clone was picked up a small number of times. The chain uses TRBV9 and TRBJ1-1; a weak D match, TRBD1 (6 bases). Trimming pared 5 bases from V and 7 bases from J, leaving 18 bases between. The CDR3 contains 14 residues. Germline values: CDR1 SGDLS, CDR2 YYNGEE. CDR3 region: CASSGGRSGDEAFF. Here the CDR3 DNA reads TGTGCCAGCAGTGGGGGGCGCAGCGGGGATGAAGCTTTCTTT.

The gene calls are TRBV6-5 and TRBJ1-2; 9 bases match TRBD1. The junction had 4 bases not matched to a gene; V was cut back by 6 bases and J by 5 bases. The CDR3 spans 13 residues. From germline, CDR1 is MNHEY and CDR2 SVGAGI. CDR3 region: CASRPGTGYGYTF. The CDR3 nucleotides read TGTGCCAGCAGACCCGGGACAGGGTATGGCTACACCTTC.

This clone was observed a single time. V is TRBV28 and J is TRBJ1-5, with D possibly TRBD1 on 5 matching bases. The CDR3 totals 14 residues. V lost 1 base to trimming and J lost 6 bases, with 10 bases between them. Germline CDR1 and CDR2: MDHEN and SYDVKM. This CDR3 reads CASSLYSGGQPQHF. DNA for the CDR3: TGTGCCAGCAGTTTATATAGCGGGGGTCAGCCCCAGCATTTT.

Here the CDR3 DNA reads TGTGCCAGCAGTGAACTAGCGGGGGGGCCAGATACGCAGTATTTT. Amino acids: CASSELAGGPDTQYF. The chain employs TRBV6-1 and TRBJ2-3, with 12 bases that match TRBD2. This CDR3 has 15 residues. The germline V gene has CDR1 MNHNS and CDR2 SASEGT. J was trimmed by 4 bases and V by 2 bases; bases with no gene match: 1.

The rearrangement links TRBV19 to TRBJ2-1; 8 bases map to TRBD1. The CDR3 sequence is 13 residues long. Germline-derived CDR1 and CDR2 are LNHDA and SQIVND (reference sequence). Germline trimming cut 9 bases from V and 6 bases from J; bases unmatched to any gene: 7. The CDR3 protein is CASKDRDGNEQFF. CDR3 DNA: TGTGCCAGCAAGGACAGGGACGGCAATGAGCAGTTCTTC.

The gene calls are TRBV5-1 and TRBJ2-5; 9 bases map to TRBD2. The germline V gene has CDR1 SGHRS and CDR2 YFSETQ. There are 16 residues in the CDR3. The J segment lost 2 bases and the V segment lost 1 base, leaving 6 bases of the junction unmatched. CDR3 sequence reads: CASSLSVSGSQETQYF. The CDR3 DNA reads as TGCGCCAGCAGCTTGTCTGTTAGCGGGAGTCAAGAGACCCAGTACTTC.

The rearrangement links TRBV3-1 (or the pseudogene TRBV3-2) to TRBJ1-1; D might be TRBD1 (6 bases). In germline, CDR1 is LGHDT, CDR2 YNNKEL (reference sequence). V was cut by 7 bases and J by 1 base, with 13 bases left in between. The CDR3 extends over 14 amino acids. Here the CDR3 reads CASTGGHRNTEAFF. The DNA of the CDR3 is TGTGCCAGCACGGGGGGACACAGGAACACTGAAGCTTTCTTT.

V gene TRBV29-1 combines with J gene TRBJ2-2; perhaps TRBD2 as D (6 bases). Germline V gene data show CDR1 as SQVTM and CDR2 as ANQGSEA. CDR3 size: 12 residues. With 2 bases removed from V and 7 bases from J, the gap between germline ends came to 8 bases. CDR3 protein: CSVEQGLGELFF. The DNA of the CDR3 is TGCAGCGTTGAACAGGGACTCGGGGAGCTGTTTTTT.